The 30 T cell receptor beta chains below all came from one sample that was sequenced in a study of shared clonotypes between healthy human individuals. Assay used: immunoSEQ multiplex PCR; TCRdb lists only in-frame clones, some missing. The sample gives approximately 470,000 clones, over 70% of which show up once; 12% is in the top ten. The sequenced material came from PBMCs. These receptors all come from a woman aged 40 to 50 in good health. Some clones in this sample may be carry-over from other donors' samples.

The chain uses TRBV15 and TRBJ2-2, with a weak D call TRBD1 (6 bases). V lost 4 bases, J lost 4 bases, and 13 bases lay in between. The CDR3 totals 15 residues. The germline CDR1 and CDR2 sequences are LNHNV and YYDKDF (reference sequence). CDR3 amino acids: CATSKRTASTGELFF. Written as DNA, the CDR3 is TGTGCCACCAGCAAACGGACAGCTTCCACCGGGGAGCTGTTTTTT. Using reference TRBV15 and TRBJ2-2 for the parts outside the CDR3, the full variable domain is DAMVIQNPRYQVTQFGKPVTLSCSQTLNHNVMYWYQQKSSQAPKLLFHYYDKDFNNEADTPDNFQSRRPNTSFCFLDIRSPGLGDTAMYLCATSKRTASTGELFFGEGSRLTVL.

Details on this clone: A far larger clone is only one base removed, so a read error is likely. Other DNA sequences in this specimen translate into the identical CDR3. This sequence joins TRBV2 and TRBJ2-2; D gene unclear. Germline assignment: CDR1 SNHLY and CDR2 FYNNEI. The CDR3 totals 14 residues. Written as DNA, the CDR3 is TGTGCTAGCTTCTTGTCCCGGGACACCGGGGAGCTGTTTTTT. This gives the protein CASFLSRDTGELFF.

This clone was counted at least ten times. This chain links TRBV13 with TRBJ2-7; no clear D gene. V lost 6 bases, J lost 2 bases, and 8 bases lay in between. The CDR3 length is 12 residues. Germline V CDR1 and CDR2: PRHDT, FYEKMQ (reference sequence). The CDR3, as DNA: TGTGCCAGCAGTTCAGAGCCCTACGAGCAGTACTTC. It translates to CASSSEPYEQYF.

The chain combines TRBV11-2 with TRBJ2-1; 7 bases agree with TRBD1. CDR1 is SGHAT, CDR2 FQNNGV, per germline. The CDR3 consists of 18 residues. After removal of 2 bases from V and 7 bases from J, the junction contained 17 bases not matched to a gene. CDR3 amino acids: CASSLYIGGGSVINEQFF. The CDR3 region has the DNA TGTGCCAGCAGCTTATATATAGGGGGCGGCAGTGTGATAAATGAGCAGTTCTTC. Drawing the rest from reference TRBV11-2 and TRBJ2-1, the complete variable domain is EAGVAQSPRYKIIEKRQSVAFWCNPISGHATLYWYQQILGQGPKLLIQFQNNGVVDDSQLPKDRFSAERLKGVDSTLKIQPAKLEDSAVYLCASSLYIGGGSVINEQFFGPGTRLTVL.

V gene TRBV28 combines with J gene TRBJ2-7; D unclear. There are 13 residues in the CDR3. Germline CDR1 and CDR2: MDHEN and SYDVKM. V dropped 1 base and J dropped 13 bases, with 17 bases sitting between them. The CDR3 nucleotides are TGTGCCAGCAGTTTATCGAGAAGCACGAGCTCATACTTC. Translation: CASSLSRSTSSYF.

The chain joins TRBV6-5 to TRBJ1-3; D uncertain. The germline V gene encodes CDR1 MNHEY and CDR2 SVGAGI. This CDR3 is 11 amino acids long. Trimming removed 6 bases at V and 5 bases at J, with 5 bases between. The CDR3 DNA sequence: TGTGCCAGCAGAGAACGAAACACCATATATTTT. Translation: CASRERNTIYF.

The chain uses TRBV6-1 and TRBJ2-5, with D uncertain. The CDR3 sequence is 11 residues long. V lost 2 bases and J lost 4, with 2 bases in between. Germline CDR1 and CDR2: MNHNS and SASEGT. The CDR3 protein is CASSEIETQYF. For the CDR3, the DNA is TGTGCCAGCAGTGAAATAGAGACCCAGTACTTC.

The V gene is TRBV25-1, the J gene TRBJ2-7; TRBD2 matches 9 bases. Germline CDR1 and CDR2: MGHDK and SYGVNS. The V gene end was trimmed by 4 bases and the J gene end by 5 bases; junction bases not matched to a gene: 18. This CDR3 region has 18 residues. As DNA, the CDR3 is TGTGCCAGCAGTGGACTAGGGTCAAGTAGCGGGAGCCGGAACGAGCAGTACTTC. This codes for CASSGLGSSSGSRNEQYF.

This clone appeared once. The chain uses TRBV6-6 and TRBJ2-5; D gene ambiguous. The CDR3 contains 10 residues. V lost 9 bases, J lost 3 bases, and 5 bases lay in between. Germline V CDR1 and CDR2: MNHNY, SVGAGI (reference sequence). In DNA form, the CDR3 reads TGTGCCAGTGGTGAAGAGACCCAGTACTTC. Its translation: CASGEETQYF.

The chain combines TRBV19 with TRBJ2-7; the D gene could be TRBD1 or TRBD2 (5 bases each). In germline, CDR1 is LNHDA, CDR2 SQIVND (reference sequence). The CDR3 is 13 amino acids. With 5 bases removed from V and 6 bases from J, the gap between germline ends came to 14 bases. The CDR3 loop is CASSPGWDAEQYF. The CDR3 coding sequence is TGTGCCAGTAGTCCCGGGTGGGACGCCGAGCAGTACTTC.

On this clone itself: This likely stems from a read error, as it lies one base from a far larger clone. The chain links TRBV7-2 to TRBJ2-3; 13 bases align to TRBD2. Germline trimming cut 5 bases from V and 4 bases from J; bases unmatched to any gene: 9. CDR3 length: 17 residues. Germline CDR1 is SGHTA and CDR2 is FQGNSA. CDR3 DNA sequence: TGTGCCAGCAGCCATCTGACTAGCGGGAGGAACGCAGATACGCAGTATTTT. This encodes CASSHLTSGRNADTQYF. Looking up the rest from reference TRBV7-2 and TRBJ2-3 gives the full variable domain: GAGVSQSPSNKVTEKGKDVELRCDPISGHTALYWYRQSLGQGLEFLIYFQGNSAPDKSGLPSDRFSAERTGGSVSTLTIQRTQQEDSAVYLCASSHLTSGRNADTQYFGPGTRLTVL.

The J gene is TRBJ1-1, the V gene TRBV11-2; the match to TRBD1 covers 7 bases. Germline loops: CDR1 SGHAT, CDR2 FQNNGV. The V gene end was trimmed by 5 bases and the J gene end by 10 bases; junction bases not matched to a gene: 4. This CDR3 spans 11 amino acids. CDR3 bases: TGTGCCAGCAGCCCGACAGGGCTAGCTTTCTTT. Translation gives CASSPTGLAFF. Based on the CDR3 plus reference TRBV11-2 and TRBJ1-1, the full variable domain is EAGVAQSPRYKIIEKRQSVAFWCNPISGHATLYWYQQILGQGPKLLIQFQNNGVVDDSQLPKDRFSAERLKGVDSTLKIQPAKLEDSAVYLCASSPTGLAFFGQGTRLTVV.

At least ten counts were recorded for this clone. The sample contains more than one DNA sequence encoding this CDR3. This chain uses TRBV11-2 with TRBJ2-5; the match to TRBD2 covers 11 bases. Trimming cost V 4 bases and J 4 bases; bases outside gene matches: 8. The CDR3 has 16 residues. Germline lookup yields CDR1 SGHAT and CDR2 FQNNGV. The CDR3 loop is CASSSRLAGQGETQYF. CDR3 nucleotides: TGTGCCAGCAGCTCGAGACTAGCGGGACAGGGAGAGACCCAGTACTTC.

CDR3 DNA sequence: TGTGCCAGCAGCCTATTGGGTGAGCAGTTCTTC. The encoded protein is CASSLLGEQFF. The rearrangement uses TRBV7-2 and TRBJ2-1, with D hard to call. V shed 5 bases and J shed 9 bases, with 8 bases lying between them. This CDR3 contains 11 residues. Per germline, CDR1 SGHTA and CDR2 FQGNSA.

There are a few counts of this clone. J is TRBJ2-2 and V is TRBV5-1; TRBD2 aligns across 7 bases. After removal of 3 bases from V and 4 bases from J, the junction contained 9 bases not matched to a gene. This CDR3 spans 16 amino acids. Germline V gene lookup returns CDR1 SGHRS and CDR2 YFSETQ. CDR3 DNA: TGCGCCAGCAGCTCAATCGGGGGGTGGAGCACCGGGGAGCTGTTTTTT. Its protein product is CASSSIGGWSTGELFF.

This clone has only a few counts. This rearrangement joins TRBV19 to TRBJ1-1, with 7 bases identical to TRBD1. The CDR3 is 15 residues long. The germline gives CDR1 LNHDA, CDR2 SQIVND (reference sequence). The V gene end was trimmed by 5 bases and the J gene end by 4 bases; junction bases not matched to a gene: 10. CDR3: CASSALQGRGTEAFF. The CDR3 DNA reads TGTGCCAGTAGTGCCTTACAGGGGCGGGGCACTGAAGCTTTCTTT. The entire variable domain, with the rest obtained from reference TRBV19 and TRBJ1-1, is as follows: DGGITQSPKYLFRKEGQNVTLSCEQNLNHDAMYWYRQDPGQGLRLIYYSQIVNDFQKGDIAEGYSVSREKKESFPLTVTSAQKNPTAFYLCASSALQGRGTEAFFGQGTRLTVV.

The gene calls are TRBV27 and TRBJ1-2, with a tentative D call TRBD1 (5 bases). The CDR3 has 14 amino acids. Germline-derived CDR1 and CDR2 are MNHEY and SMNVEV (reference sequence). V gave up 2 bases and J gave up 8 bases, with 15 bases separating them. This CDR3 is CASSLVFGAWGYTF. Written as DNA, the CDR3 is TGTGCCAGCAGTTTAGTCTTTGGGGCTTGGGGCTACACCTTC.

The table lists this clone with a few counts. V usage is TRBV13 and J usage is TRBJ2-1, with TRBD1 identical over 8 bases. The V segment lost 5 bases and the J segment 9 bases; nucleotides outside the gene matches: 3. Germline V CDR1 and CDR2: PRHDT, FYEKMQ (reference sequence). The CDR3 runs to 12 residues. The CDR3 nucleotides are TGTGCCAGCAGCCACGGACAGGGTGAGCAGTTCTTC. Translated, it gives CASSHGQGEQFF.

The CDR3 reads CAGATGEGYTF. DNA of the CDR3: TGTGCCGGAGCGACAGGGGAGGGCTACACCTTC. The rearrangement uses TRBV7-9 and TRBJ1-2; the match to TRBD1 covers 8 bases. The CDR3 length is 11 residues. CDR1 and CDR2 (germline): SEHNR, FQNEAQ (reference sequence). V trimming: 11 bases; J trimming: 8 bases; junction bases outside the gene matches: 7.

Points on this clone: A far larger clone is a single base away, which makes a read error likely. Other DNA sequences in the sample encode the same CDR3. V usage is TRBV25-1 and J usage is TRBJ1-2; no clear D. CDR1 is MGHDK and CDR2 is SYGVNS in the germline V gene. The CDR3 has 16 residues. V dropped 3 bases and J dropped 4 bases, with 18 bases sitting between them. The CDR3, as DNA: TGTGCCAGCAGTGAGCTCGGTACAGTGGGTACCTATGGCTACACCTTC. This gives the protein CASSELGTVGTYGYTF.

The sample holds a few counts of this clone. A junction boundary mismatches the germline segment, possibly from a read error. This rearrangement joins TRBV6-1 to TRBJ1-5, with D unresolved. This CDR3 has 9 residues. Looked up from germline, CDR1 is MNHNS and CDR2 is SASEGT. DNA for the CDR3: TGTGCCAGCAGTGATCCATTGGATTTT. It translates to CASSDPLDF.

This clone was seen a few times. The chain recombines TRBV6-1 with TRBJ2-1, with D perhaps matching TRBD1 (6 bases). CDR3 length: 15 amino acids. V was cut by 4 bases and J by 0 bases, with 10 bases left in between. Germline V gene sequence: CDR1 MNHNS, CDR2 SASEGT. CDR3 region: CASSGDRSSYNEQFF. As DNA, the CDR3 is TGTGCCAGCAGTGGAGACAGGAGCTCCTACAATGAGCAGTTCTTC.

The V and J genes are TRBV10-3 and TRBJ2-1, with TRBD1 matching 8 bases. Germline trimming cut 5 bases from V and 5 bases from J; bases unmatched to any gene: 8. Germline loops: CDR1 ENHRY, CDR2 SYGVKD. This CDR3 region has 15 residues. CDR3 sequence reads: CAISIGTGPHNEQFF. The CDR3 DNA follows: TGTGCCATCAGTATTGGGACAGGACCGCACAATGAGCAGTTCTTC.

The chain links TRBV7-3 to TRBJ2-1, with TRBD2 matching over 7 bases. CDR1 is SGHTA and CDR2 is FQGTGA in the germline V gene. Trimming at V came to 2 bases and at J to 0 bases, leaving 4 bases not matched to a gene. The CDR3 has 16 amino acids. The DNA of the CDR3 is TGTGCCAGCAGCTTAGGGCGGGAGAGCTCCTACAATGAGCAGTTCTTC. Protein sequence: CASSLGRESSYNEQFF.

The genes are TRBV2 and TRBJ2-7, with unresolved D. The CDR3 has 17 amino acids. Trimming left V 0 bases short and J 3 bases short, with 18 bases between. The germline CDR1 and CDR2 sequences are SNHLY and FYNNEI. CDR3 region: CASSEAGRRGSRYEQYF. CDR3 coding DNA: TGTGCCAGCAGTGAAGCCGGGCGACGAGGCTCTCGCTACGAGCAGTACTTC.

The chain carries TRBV10-1 and TRBJ1-1; D is ambiguous. The ends were cut back, 4 bases at V and 1 base at J, with 16 bases in the middle. Germline values: CDR1 WNHNN, CDR2 SYGVQD (reference sequence). The CDR3 runs to 16 residues. Here the CDR3 DNA reads TGCGCCAGCAGTGTAGGACCTGTGAGCCGGAACACTGAAGCTTTCTTT. As protein: CASSVGPVSRNTEAFF.

The chain couples TRBV30 to TRBJ1-1, with a tentative D call TRBD1 (5 bases). Germline CDR1 GTSNPN, CDR2 SVGIG (reference sequence). V gave up 3 bases and J gave up 4 bases, with 15 bases separating them. The CDR3 is made up of 14 amino acids. The CDR3 DNA is TGTGCCTGGAGGGCAGGGTTGGCGAGCACTGAAGCTTTCTTT. Protein: CAWRAGLASTEAFF. Looking up the rest from reference TRBV30 and TRBJ1-1 gives the full variable domain: SQTIHQWPATLVQPVGSPLSLECTVEGTSNPNLYWYRQAAGRGLQLLFYSVGIGQISSEVPQNLSASRPQDRQFILSSKKLLLSDSGFYLCAWRAGLASTEAFFGQGTRLTVV.

J is TRBJ2-2 and V is TRBV7-2, with D perhaps matching TRBD2 (6 bases). Germline V gives CDR1 SGHTA, CDR2 FQGNSA. This CDR3 comprises 16 residues. Trimming removed 5 bases from V and 3 bases from J, with 16 bases in between. CDR3 in amino acids: CASSRSGSRYTGELFF. CDR3 bases: TGTGCCAGCAGCCGTAGCGGTAGCCGTTACACCGGGGAGCTGTTTTTT.

This clone occurred once. This clone may be a read error of a much larger clone one base away. The sample has other DNA sequences that encode this CDR3 too. The V call is TRBV4-3, the J call TRBJ2-3; D is possibly TRBD2 (5 bases). The CDR3 is 19 amino acids. In germline, CDR1 is LGHNA, CDR2 YSLEER. Trimming removed 0 bases at V and 0 bases at J, with 19 bases between. This CDR3 is CASSQDPLSGGTSTDTQYF. DNA for the CDR3: TGCGCCAGCAGCCAAGATCCCCTATCTGGAGGTACTAGCACAGATACGCAGTATTTT.

The gene calls are TRBV19 and TRBJ2-7; 8 bases fit TRBD1. The V and J ends lost 6 bases and 5 bases, in that order; junction bases with no gene match: 6. In germline, CDR1 is LNHDA, CDR2 SQIVND (reference sequence). This CDR3 contains 13 residues. The CDR3 DNA sequence: TGTGCCAGTAGAGTGCAGGGGGCCCACGAGCAGTACTTC. Its translation is CASRVQGAHEQYF.